This TCR beta chain derives from a study of lymphopenia after photon versus proton radiotherapy. Data came from immunoSEQ multiplex PCR; TCRdb stores just in-frame clones and leaves some out. The data hold about 70,000 clones, with approximately 87% observed a single time. General study findings and limits: After lymphocyte nadir, photon-treated repertoires showed oligoclonal expansion, especially CD8+ Temra.

Comment on this clone: What it recognizes is unknown.

Sequenced material: peripheral blood, taken from a patient treated with proton-based radiotherapy. This receptor was identified in a man aged 80 or over with esophageal cancer.

In DNA form, the CDR3 reads TGTGCCAGCTCACCAGCCGGGACAGCCTACGAGCAGTACTTC. Translating gives CASSPAGTAYEQYF. The rearrangement uses TRBV18 and TRBJ2-7, with 7 bases that match TRBD1. Germline assignment: CDR1 KGHSH and CDR2 LQKENI. The CDR3 totals 14 residues. J was trimmed by 2 bases and V by 2 bases; bases with no gene match: 3. Together with reference TRBV18 and TRBJ2-7, the CDR3 gives the full variable domain: NAGVMQNPRHLVRRRGQEARLRCSPMKGHSHVYWYRQLPEEGLKFMVYLQKENIIDESGMPKERFSAEFPKEGPSILRIQQVVRGDSAAYFCASSPAGTAYEQYFGPGTRLTVT.